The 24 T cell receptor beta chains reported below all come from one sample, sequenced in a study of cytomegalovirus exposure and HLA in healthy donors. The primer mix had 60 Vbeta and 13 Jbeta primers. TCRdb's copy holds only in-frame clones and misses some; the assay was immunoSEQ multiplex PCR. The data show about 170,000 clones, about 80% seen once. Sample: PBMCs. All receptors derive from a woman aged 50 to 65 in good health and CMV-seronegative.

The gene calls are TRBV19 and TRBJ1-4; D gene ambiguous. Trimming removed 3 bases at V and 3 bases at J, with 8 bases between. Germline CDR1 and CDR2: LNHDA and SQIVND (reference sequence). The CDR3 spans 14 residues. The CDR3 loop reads CASSMRSSNEKLFF. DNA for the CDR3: TGTGCCAGTAGTATGAGGAGCTCTAATGAAAAACTGTTTTTT. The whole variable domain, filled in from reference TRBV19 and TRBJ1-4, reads DGGITQSPKYLFRKEGQNVTLSCEQNLNHDAMYWYRQDPGQGLRLIYYSQIVNDFQKGDIAEGYSVSREKKESFPLTVTSAQKNPTAFYLCASSMRSSNEKLFFGSGTQLSVL.

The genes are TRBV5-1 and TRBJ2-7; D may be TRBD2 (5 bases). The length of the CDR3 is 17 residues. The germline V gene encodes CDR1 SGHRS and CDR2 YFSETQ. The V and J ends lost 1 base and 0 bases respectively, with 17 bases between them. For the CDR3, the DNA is TGCGCCAGCAGCTTGCCCCCGGGAAAAGGCCTCTCCTACGAGCAGTACTTC. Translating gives CASSLPPGKGLSYEQYF.

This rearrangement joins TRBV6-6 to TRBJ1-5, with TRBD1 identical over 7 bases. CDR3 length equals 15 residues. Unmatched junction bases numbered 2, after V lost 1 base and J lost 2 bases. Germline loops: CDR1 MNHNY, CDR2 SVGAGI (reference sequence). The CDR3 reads CASSYFGQGNQPQHF. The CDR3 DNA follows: TGTGCCAGCAGTTACTTCGGACAGGGCAATCAGCCCCAGCATTTT.

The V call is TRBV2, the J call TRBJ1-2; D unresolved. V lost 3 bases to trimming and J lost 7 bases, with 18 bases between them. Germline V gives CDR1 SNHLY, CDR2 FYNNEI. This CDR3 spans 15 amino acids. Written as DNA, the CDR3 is TGTGCCAGCAGTGAGCGTCGGACCCGAGGAGGTGGCTACACCTTC. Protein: CASSERRTRGGGYTF. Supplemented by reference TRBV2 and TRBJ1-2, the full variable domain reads EPEVTQTPSHQVTQMGQEVILRCVPISNHLYFYWYRQILGQKVEFLVSFYNNEISEKSEIFDDQFSVERPDGSNFTLKIRSTKLEDSAMYFCASSERRTRGGGYTFGSGTRLTVV.

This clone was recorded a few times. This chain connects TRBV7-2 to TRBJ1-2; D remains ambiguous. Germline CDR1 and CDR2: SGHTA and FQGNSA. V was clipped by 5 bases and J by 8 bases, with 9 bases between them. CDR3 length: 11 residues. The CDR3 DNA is TGTGCCAGCAGCACTCGATGGGGCTACACCTTC. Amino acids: CASSTRWGYTF.

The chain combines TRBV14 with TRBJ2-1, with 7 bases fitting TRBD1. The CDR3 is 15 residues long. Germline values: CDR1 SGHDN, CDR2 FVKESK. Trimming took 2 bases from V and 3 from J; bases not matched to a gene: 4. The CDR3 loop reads CASSQLQGRYNEQFF. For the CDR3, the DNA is TGTGCCAGCAGCCAATTACAGGGGCGCTACAATGAGCAGTTCTTC.

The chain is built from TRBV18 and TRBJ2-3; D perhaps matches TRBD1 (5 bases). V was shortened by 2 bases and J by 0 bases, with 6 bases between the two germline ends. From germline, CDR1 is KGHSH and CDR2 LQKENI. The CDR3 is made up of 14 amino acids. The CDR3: CASSPGASTDTQYF. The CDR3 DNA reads TGTGCCAGCTCACCAGGGGCCAGCACAGATACGCAGTATTTT.

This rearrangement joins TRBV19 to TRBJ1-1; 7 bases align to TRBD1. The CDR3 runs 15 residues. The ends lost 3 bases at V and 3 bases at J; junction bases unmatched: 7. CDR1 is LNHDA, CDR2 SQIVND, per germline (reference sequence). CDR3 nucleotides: TGTGCCAGTAGTATCGCAGGGGGTTATTACACTGAAGCTTTCTTT. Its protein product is CASSIAGGYYTEAFF.

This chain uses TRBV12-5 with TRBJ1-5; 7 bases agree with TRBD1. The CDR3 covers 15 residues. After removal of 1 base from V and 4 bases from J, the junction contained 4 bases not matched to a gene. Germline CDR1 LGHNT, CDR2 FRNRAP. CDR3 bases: TGTGCTAGTGGTTTGGATCCAGGGGGGAATCAGCCCCAGCATTTT. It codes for CASGLDPGGNQPQHF.

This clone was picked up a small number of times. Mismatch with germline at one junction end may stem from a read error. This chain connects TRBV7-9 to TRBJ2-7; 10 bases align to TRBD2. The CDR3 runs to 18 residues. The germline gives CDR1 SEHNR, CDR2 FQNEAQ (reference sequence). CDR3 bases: TGTTCCAGCAGCTTAGCCCAGCGGGAGGGCCCCCGGTCCTACGAGCAGTACTTC. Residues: CSSSLAQREGPRSYEQYF. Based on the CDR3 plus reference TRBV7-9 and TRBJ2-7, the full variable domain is DTGVSQNPRHKITKRGQNVTFRCDPISEHNRLYWYRQTLGQGPEFLTYFQNEAQLEKSRLLSDRFSAERPKGSFSTLEIQRTEQGDSAMYLCSSSLAQREGPRSYEQYFGPGTRLTVT.

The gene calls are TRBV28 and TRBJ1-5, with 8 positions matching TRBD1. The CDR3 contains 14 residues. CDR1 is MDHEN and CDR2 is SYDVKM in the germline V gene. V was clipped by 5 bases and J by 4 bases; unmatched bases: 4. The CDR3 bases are TGTGCCAGCAGTGTGGACAGGGTTAATCAGCCCCAGCATTTT. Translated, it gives CASSVDRVNQPQHF. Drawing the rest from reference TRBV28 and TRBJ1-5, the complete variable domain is DVKVTQSSRYLVKRTGEKVFLECVQDMDHENMFWYRQDPGLGLRLIYFSYDVKMKEKGDIPEGYSVSREKKERFSLILESASTNQTSMYLCASSVDRVNQPQHFGDGTRLSIL.

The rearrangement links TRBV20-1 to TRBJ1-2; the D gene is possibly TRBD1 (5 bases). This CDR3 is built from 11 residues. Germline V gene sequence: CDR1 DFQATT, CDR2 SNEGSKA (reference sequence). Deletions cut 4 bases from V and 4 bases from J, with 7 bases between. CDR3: CSAKQVYGYTF. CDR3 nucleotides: TGCAGTGCTAAACAGGTCTATGGCTACACCTTC.

The DNA for the CDR3 is TGCGCCAGCAAGGGGAAGACAGCAGACTCCTACAATGAGCAGTTCTTC. Amino acids: CASKGKTADSYNEQFF. The gene calls are TRBV10-2 and TRBJ2-1; D might be TRBD1 (5 bases). In germline, CDR1 is WSHSY, CDR2 SAAADI. This CDR3 has 16 residues. V was shortened by 7 bases and J by 0 bases, with 16 bases between the two germline ends.

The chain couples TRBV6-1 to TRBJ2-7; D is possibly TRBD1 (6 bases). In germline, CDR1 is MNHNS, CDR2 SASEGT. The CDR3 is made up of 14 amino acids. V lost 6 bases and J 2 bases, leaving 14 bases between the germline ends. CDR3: CASRDRSPPYEQYF. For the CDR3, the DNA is TGTGCCAGCAGAGACAGGTCCCCCCCCTACGAGCAGTACTTC.

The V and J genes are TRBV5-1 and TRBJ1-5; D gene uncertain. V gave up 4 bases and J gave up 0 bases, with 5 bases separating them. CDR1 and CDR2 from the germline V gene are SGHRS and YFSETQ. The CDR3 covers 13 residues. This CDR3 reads CASSLYSNQPQHF. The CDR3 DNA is TGCGCCAGCAGCCTCTATAGCAATCAGCCCCAGCATTTT.

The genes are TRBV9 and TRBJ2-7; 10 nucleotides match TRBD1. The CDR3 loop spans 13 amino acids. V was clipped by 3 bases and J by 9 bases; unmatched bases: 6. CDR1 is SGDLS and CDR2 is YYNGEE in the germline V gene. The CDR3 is CASSAPGQGLQYF. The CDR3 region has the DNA TGTGCCAGCAGCGCCCCGGGACAGGGGCTGCAGTACTTC.

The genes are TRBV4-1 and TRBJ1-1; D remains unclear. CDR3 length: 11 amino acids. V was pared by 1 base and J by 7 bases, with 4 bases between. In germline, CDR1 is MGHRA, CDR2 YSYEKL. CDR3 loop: CASSQGNEAFF. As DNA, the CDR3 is TGCGCCAGCAGCCAAGGTAATGAAGCTTTCTTT.

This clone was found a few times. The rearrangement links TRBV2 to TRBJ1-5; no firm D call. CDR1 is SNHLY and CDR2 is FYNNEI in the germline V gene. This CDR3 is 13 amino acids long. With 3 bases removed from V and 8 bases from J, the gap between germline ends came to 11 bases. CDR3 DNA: TGTGCCAGCAGTGAGCGGGTCAAGGAGCCCCAGCATTTT. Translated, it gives CASSERVKEPQHF.

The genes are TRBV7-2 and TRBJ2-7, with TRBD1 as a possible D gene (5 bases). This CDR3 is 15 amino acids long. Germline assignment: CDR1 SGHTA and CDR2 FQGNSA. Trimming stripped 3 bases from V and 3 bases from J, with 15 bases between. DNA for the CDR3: TGTGCCAGCAGCTTTGACAGCCCGTCGGTCTACGAGCAGTACTTC. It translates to CASSFDSPSVYEQYF.

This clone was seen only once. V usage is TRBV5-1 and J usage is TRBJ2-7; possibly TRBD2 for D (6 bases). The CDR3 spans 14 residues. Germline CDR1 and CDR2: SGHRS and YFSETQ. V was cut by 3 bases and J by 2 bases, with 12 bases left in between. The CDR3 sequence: CASSSRGITYEQYF. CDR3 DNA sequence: TGCGCCAGCAGCTCGCGCGGGATAACCTACGAGCAGTACTTC.

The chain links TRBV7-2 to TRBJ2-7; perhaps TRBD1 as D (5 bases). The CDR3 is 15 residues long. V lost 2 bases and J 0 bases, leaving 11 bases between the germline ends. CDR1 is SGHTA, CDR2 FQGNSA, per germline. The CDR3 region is CASSLRQGPSYEQYF. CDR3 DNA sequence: TGTGCCAGCAGCTTAAGGCAGGGCCCCTCCTACGAGCAGTACTTC.

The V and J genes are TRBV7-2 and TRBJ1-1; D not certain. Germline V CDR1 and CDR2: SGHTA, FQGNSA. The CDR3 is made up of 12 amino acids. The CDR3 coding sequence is TGTGCTACTATGGGGAGCGGGATTGAAGCTTTCTTT. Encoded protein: CATMGSGIEAFF.

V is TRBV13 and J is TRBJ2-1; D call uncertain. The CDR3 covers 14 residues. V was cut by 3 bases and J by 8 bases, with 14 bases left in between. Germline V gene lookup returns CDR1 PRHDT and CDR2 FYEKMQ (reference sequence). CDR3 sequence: CASSFYSFGDEQFF. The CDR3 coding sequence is TGTGCCAGCAGCTTCTACAGTTTTGGCGATGAGCAGTTCTTC.

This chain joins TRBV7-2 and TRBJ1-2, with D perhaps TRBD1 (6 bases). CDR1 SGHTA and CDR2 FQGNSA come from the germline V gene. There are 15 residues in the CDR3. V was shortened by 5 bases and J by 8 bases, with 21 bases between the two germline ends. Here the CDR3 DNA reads TGTGCCAGCAGCCCACAGGGAGACCCCTTGGGAGGCTACACCTTC. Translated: CASSPQGDPLGGYTF.